A selection of T cell receptor beta chains follows, all from one sample in a study of cytomegalovirus exposure and HLA in healthy donors. Profiled with immunoSEQ multiplex PCR; TCRdb holds only in-frame clones, not every one. The table records 210,000 or so clones, around 89% of them present only once. The source material was PBMCs. Every receptor here comes from a woman between 18 and 29 years old in good health and CMV-seronegative. CDR3s include the opening cysteine and the closing phenylalanine or tryptophan. A D gene is named only where the DNA matches it firmly. Clone size appears in some rows only: once, few, many, or a class for an expanded clone.

TGTGCCAGCTCACCACCTCCAGGACTAGCTGGAAGCACCGGGGAGCTGTTTTTT,CASSPPPGLAGSTGELFF,TRBJ2-2,once,TRBD2,TRBV18
TGCGCCAGCAGCCAGGTAGTTCGGGGTGAGCAGTTCTTC,CASSQVVRGEQFF,TRBJ2-1,-,-,TRBV4-3
TGTGCCATCAGTCGGTGGACCGGGACTAGCGAGAGCACAGATACGCAGTATTTT,CAISRWTGTSESTDTQYF,TRBJ2-3,-,TRBD2,TRBV10-3
TGTGCCAGCAGCTTAGGGACTAGCGGTCCCCTCGAGCAGTACTTC,CASSLGTSGPLEQYF,TRBJ2-7,-,TRBD2,TRBV7-9
TGCGCCAGCAGCCAAGCCTATCGGGCTAGCGGGGGCTCCTACGAGCAGTACTTC,CASSQAYRASGGSYEQYF,TRBJ2-7,-,TRBD2,TRBV4-1
TGTGCCAGCAGCTGGACTAGCGGGGAAAGCTCCTACAATGAGCAGTTCTTC,CASSWTSGESSYNEQFF,TRBJ2-1,-,TRBD2,TRBV13
TGTGCCTGGGCGACTAGCGGGAGCCTGATCAATGAGCAGTTCTTC,CAWATSGSLINEQFF,TRBJ2-1,-,TRBD2,TRBV30
TGCGCCAGCAGTTTTACGAGCGGGAGGGATGAGCAGTTCTTC,CASSFTSGRDEQFF,TRBJ2-1,-,TRBD2,TRBV10-1
TGTGCCAGCAGTGATACCCAGGGAATCACTAATGAAAAACTGTTTTTT,CASSDTQGITNEKLFF,TRBJ1-4,-,-,TRBV25-1
TGTGCCAGCAGGCCAGGGGCGGGGAACACTGAAGCTTTCTTT,CASRPGAGNTEAFF,TRBJ1-1,once,-,TRBV2
TGCGCCAGCAGCGTTCGAATGGGGACAGGGGACGAAAAACTGTTTTTT,CASSVRMGTGDEKLFF,TRBJ1-4,few,TRBD1,TRBV4-1
TGTGCCAGCAGCCCACGACAGGGCGGAAGGTACACTGAAGCTTTCTTT,CASSPRQGGRYTEAFF,TRBJ1-1,-,TRBD1,TRBV4-2
TGTGCCAGCAGCATGGACAGGGGAGAGACCCAGTACTTC,CASSMDRGETQYF,TRBJ2-5,few,TRBD1,TRBV5-6
TGTGCCAGCTCGGAGTCTAGCGCTAGCACAGATACGCAGTATTTT,CASSESSASTDTQYF,TRBJ2-3,-,-,TRBV18
TGCGCCAGCAGCTTGTCCCGGGATGAGCAGTTCTTC,CASSLSRDEQFF,TRBJ2-1,-,-,TRBV5-1
TGTGCCTGGAGTAGCCAGGTTAATCAGCCCCAGCATTTT,CAWSSQVNQPQHF,TRBJ1-5,-,-,TRBV30
TGTGCCAGCAGCGCCGGCAGGGCAAACACTGAAGCTTTCTTT,CASSAGRANTEAFF,TRBJ1-1,-,-,TRBV2
TGTGCCAGCAGCTTGTTTTCTGCGGGAGTCGGACCCTACAATGAGCAGTTCTTC,CASSLFSAGVGPYNEQFF,TRBJ2-1,-,TRBD2,TRBV5-6
TGTGCCAGCAGCGCCAGACAGGGGTCGGGCAATGAGCAGTTCTTC,CASSARQGSGNEQFF,TRBJ2-1,-,TRBD1,TRBV7-2
TGTGCCAGCAGCTTCCCGGCACAGGGAAACATTCAGTACTTC,CASSFPAQGNIQYF,TRBJ2-4,-,-,TRBV7-2
TGCGCCAGCAGCCAAGAGTATGTATTAGGGGGAGCTAATGAAAAACTGTTTTTT,CASSQEYVLGGANEKLFF,TRBJ1-4,few,-,TRBV4-1
TGTGCCATCAGTGAGCCGGACAGGGTTCCAAACACTGAAGCTTTCTTT,CAISEPDRVPNTEAFF,TRBJ1-1,-,TRBD1,TRBV10-3
TGTGCCAGCAGCTCCACCAAGGGGGAAAAACTGTTTTTT,CASSSTKGEKLFF,TRBJ1-4,-,-,TRBV5-4
TGCGCCAGCAGCTTAATTTACTCTACAGGGGATGGCTACACCTTC,CASSLIYSTGDGYTF,TRBJ1-2,-,TRBD1,TRBV5-1
TGTGCCAGCAGCTTGGCTGGCGGGCCGCTCTATGGCTACACCTTC,CASSLAGGPLYGYTF,TRBJ1-2,-,-,TRBV5-4
TGTGCCAGCAGGGGAGGGGGATACGAGCAGTACTTC,CASRGGGYEQYF,TRBJ2-7,once,-,TRBV27
TGTGCCTGGAGTGGGGGCGGGACGCTCGATCAGCCCCAGCATTTT,CAWSGGGTLDQPQHF,TRBJ1-5,-,-,TRBV30
TGTGCCAGCAGTGTACTAGCGGGAGGGCAAGAGACCCAGTACTTC,CASSVLAGGQETQYF,TRBJ2-5,-,TRBD2,TRBV2
TGTGCCACCCGACAGCACGGGCGGGAGGGCGAGCAGTACTTC,CATRQHGREGEQYF,TRBJ2-7,-,TRBD2,TRBV27
TGTGCCAGCCAAACGACAGGGGGCGGCTATGGCTACACCTTC,CASQTTGGGYGYTF,TRBJ1-2,once,TRBD1,TRBV28
TGTGCCAGCAAGTGGGGGCAAGGATCCTACGAGCAGTACTTC,CASKWGQGSYEQYF,TRBJ2-7,-,-,TRBV27
TGTGCCACCTCGTCTTCAGGACAGGGAGGGTACGAGCAGTACTTC,CATSSSGQGGYEQYF,TRBJ2-7,-,-,TRBV6-6
TGTGCCAGCAGCGCAGACCCTCCCAGGGGTCAAGGCACCGGGGAGCTGTTTTTT,CASSADPPRGQGTGELFF,TRBJ2-2,-,-,TRBV9
TGTGCCAGCAGCCTAACGGACGGGGACACTGAAGCTTTCTTT,CASSLTDGDTEAFF,TRBJ1-1,-,-,TRBV11-3
TGTGCCAGCAGCGCCCTTAGCGGGAGCTCCTACAATGAGCAGTTCTTC,CASSALSGSSYNEQFF,TRBJ2-1,-,TRBD2,TRBV9
TGCGCCAGCAGCCAAGACGGCGGCGCGGCCGGGGCCAACGTCCTGACTTTC,CASSQDGGAAGANVLTF,TRBJ2-6,few,-,TRBV4-3
TGTGCCAGCAGCCTAAGACAGGGGGCGAACTATGGCTACACCTTC,CASSLRQGANYGYTF,TRBJ1-2,-,TRBD1,TRBV2
TGCGCCAGCAGCAGGACCGAACAGGGGGGGCGTGAAAAACTGTTTTTT,CASSRTEQGGREKLFF,TRBJ1-4,few,TRBD1,TRBV4-3
TGCGCCAGCAGCCAAGATGGCGGGAGGGCCAATGAGCAGTTCTTC,CASSQDGGRANEQFF,TRBJ2-1,-,TRBD2,TRBV4-1
TGTGCCAGCAGCATGGGAGGGAGGGCTCCCGGTGAGCAGTTCTTC,CASSMGGRAPGEQFF,TRBJ2-1,-,TRBD2,TRBV11-2
TGTGCCAGCAGCTTGGGGGCTCAGCTACAGGGGGCCGAGACCCAGTACTTC,CASSLGAQLQGAETQYF,TRBJ2-5,-,TRBD1,TRBV5-4
TGCGCCAGCAGCCTTGGAACACAGGGGACTGGGGCCAACGTCCTGACTTTC,CASSLGTQGTGANVLTF,TRBJ2-6,-,TRBD1,TRBV4-1
TGTGCCAGCAGTTTAGTCGGGGGGAGCAATCAGCCCCAGCATTTT,CASSLVGGSNQPQHF,TRBJ1-5,-,-,TRBV27
TGTGCCAGCAGTTCGTTAGGACAGGGAACCCTGAACACTGAAGCTTTCTTT,CASSSLGQGTLNTEAFF,TRBJ1-1,-,TRBD1,TRBV27
TGTGCCAGTAGTACAAGACAGGGGCGCAGCACAGATACGCAGTATTTT,CASSTRQGRSTDTQYF,TRBJ2-3,-,TRBD1,TRBV19